Presented here are 13 T cell receptor beta chains from one specimen sequenced in a study of tumor-infiltrating lymphocytes in primary liver carcinoma. The investigators made TCR beta cDNA from approximately 500 ng total RNA, using a constant-region primer. The TCR beta library was amplified through three nested multiplex PCR rounds in a modified ARM-PCR procedure. PCR rounds one and two used TRBV1-TRBV30 forward primers with a C-beta reverse primer for around 11 cycles each. TCRdb ran MiXCR on the multiplex PCR reads and lists one entry per CDR3 protein. The sample has approximately 300,000 distinct CDR3 sequences; approximately 65% are singletons. RNA isolated from unsorted whole blood supplied the blood RNA, with germline DNA also extracted. The sequenced material came from peripheral blood. The receptor set was obtained from a man aged 35-49 years with primary liver carcinoma and hepatitis B virus infection.

CDR3 nucleotides: TGCGCCAGCAGCTTCCAGACGGCGGGGGACACTGAAGCTTTCTTT. Protein sequence: CASSFQTAGDTEAFF. The chain carries TRBV5-1 and TRBJ1-1; D possibly corresponds to TRBD1 (5 bases). Trimming pared 2 bases from V and 3 bases from J, leaving 14 bases between. The CDR3 is 15 residues long. Per germline, CDR1 SGHRS and CDR2 YFSETQ.

Points on this clonotype: This could be a read error, since a much larger clone is one nucleotide away. The chain employs TRBV12-3 or TRBV12-4 and TRBJ1-1, with no clear D. Trimming pared 7 bases from V and 5 bases from J, leaving 14 bases between. The CDR3 contains 13 residues. The CDR3 nucleotides are TGTGCCAGCAATCAGGTACCGGGGACTGAAGCTTTCTTT. Protein product: CASNQVPGTEAFF.

In this sample, this clonotype turned up a few times. V usage is TRBV5-4 and J usage is TRBJ2-1; no reliable D call. The V gene lost 0 bases and the J gene lost 7 bases, with 5 bases spanning the gap. Looked up from germline, CDR1 is SGHNT and CDR2 is YYREEE (reference sequence). CDR3 length: 12 residues. CDR3 sequence reads: CASSLGVNEQFF. The CDR3 coding sequence is TGTGCCAGCAGCTTGGGCGTGAATGAGCAGTTCTTC.

V usage is TRBV7-9 and J usage is TRBJ2-1; D might be TRBD1 (6 bases). The CDR3 sequence is 16 residues long. From germline, CDR1 is SEHNR and CDR2 FQNEAQ (reference sequence). Deletions cut 7 bases from V and 7 bases from J, with 23 bases between. The CDR3 nucleotides read TGTGCCAGCAACCCGGCCCGGGACAATCTCGTGAATGAGCAGTTCTTC. It encodes CASNPARDNLVNEQFF.

As to this clonotype: A much larger clone sits a single nucleotide away, making a read error possible. The gene calls are TRBV28 and TRBJ2-7, with a tentative D call TRBD1 (6 bases). Germline CDR1 and CDR2: MDHEN and SYDVKM. The ends were cut back, 2 bases at V and 2 bases at J, with 13 bases in the middle. CDR3 size: 15 residues. The CDR3 loop reads CASSLLGAVTYEQYF. For the CDR3, the DNA is TGTGCCAGCAGTTTACTGGGGGCAGTTACCTACGAGCAGTACTTC. The variable domain in full, completed from reference TRBV28 and TRBJ2-7, reads DVKVTQSSRYLVKRTGEKVFLECVQDMDHENMFWYRQDPGLGLRLIYFSYDVKMKEKGDIPEGYSVSREKKERFSLILESASTNQTSMYLCASSLLGAVTYEQYFGPGTRLTVT.

On this clonotype itself: Possible read error: a much larger clone is one base away. V is TRBV4-2 and J is TRBJ2-1; 10 bases line up with TRBD2. This CDR3 comprises 16 residues. Germline loops: CDR1 LGHNA, CDR2 YNFKEQ. With 5 bases clipped from V and 7 bases from J, the junction kept 11 bases outside the gene matches. The CDR3 here is CASSAVLAGKGNEQFF. The DNA of the CDR3 is TGTGCCAGCAGCGCGGTACTAGCGGGAAAGGGGAATGAGCAGTTCTTC.

The chain combines TRBV7-9 with TRBJ1-5; 8 nucleotides match TRBD1. Germline values: CDR1 SEHNR, CDR2 FQNEAQ (reference sequence). J was trimmed by 9 bases and V by 4 bases; bases with no gene match: 8. This CDR3 comprises 14 residues. The CDR3: CASSSGQGRRPQHF. The CDR3 nucleotides read TGTGCCAGCAGCTCCGGACAGGGCCGTAGGCCCCAGCATTTT.

The table lists this clonotype with a few counts. The V gene is TRBV5-5, the J gene TRBJ2-5, with D perhaps given as TRBD1 or TRBD2 (5 bases each). The CDR3 is made up of 14 amino acids. Germline V gene lookup returns CDR1 SGHKS and CDR2 YYEKEE (reference sequence). V lost 3 bases and J 4 bases, leaving 13 bases between the germline ends. CDR3 sequence reads: CASSSGRGRETQYF. CDR3 sequence (DNA): TGTGCCAGCAGCTCGGGACGGGGTAGAGAGACCCAGTACTTC.

To note about this clonotype: Relative to the germline gene, one junction end is altered; a read error may explain this. The J gene is TRBJ1-2, the V gene TRBV4-1; 8 nucleotides agree with TRBD1. The CDR3 is 13 amino acids. Germline V CDR1 and CDR2: MGHRA, YSYEKL. The CDR3, as DNA: TGCGCCAGCAGCCAAGCAGGGGGCTATGTCTACACCTTC. Its translation is CASSQAGGYVYTF.

This clonotype was seen repeatedly, ten times or more. The chain has TRBV11-2 and TRBJ2-3; a possible D gene is TRBD2 (5 bases). Germline loops: CDR1 SGHAT, CDR2 FQNNGV. The CDR3 is 13 residues long. With 0 bases removed from V and 7 bases from J, the gap between germline ends came to 8 bases. The CDR3 spells CASSLEGRNTQYF. The CDR3 region has the DNA TGTGCCAGCAGCTTAGAAGGGAGAAATACGCAGTATTTT.

The chain couples TRBV11-2 to TRBJ2-1; TRBD2 aligns across 8 bases. The CDR3 runs 17 residues. Losses at the gene ends were 3 bases for V and 8 bases for J; bases not matched to a gene: 15. Germline V CDR1 and CDR2: SGHAT, FQNNGV. The chain's CDR3 is CASSLIGLAGPYDEQFF. The CDR3 bases are TGTGCCAGCAGCTTGATAGGACTAGCTGGCCCCTATGATGAGCAGTTCTTC.

This clonotype occurred many times. This rearrangement joins TRBV12-3 or TRBV12-4 to TRBJ2-4, with 7 positions matching TRBD2. V lost 8 bases to trimming and J lost 2 bases; unmatched junction nucleotides: 3. There are 13 residues in the CDR3. CDR3 DNA sequence: TGTGCCAGCGGGGGGGGGACCAAAAACATTCAGTACTTC. Protein product: CASGGGTKNIQYF.

This chain connects TRBV29-1 to TRBJ2-3, with D maybe TRBD2 (7 bases). From germline, CDR1 is SQVTM and CDR2 ANQGSEA. CDR3 size: 15 residues. V lost 7 bases and J 0 bases, leaving 17 bases between the germline ends. The DNA of the CDR3 is TGCAGCGAAATCGAGAGGGGGGGAAGCACAGATACGCAGTATTTT. Translated, it gives CSEIERGGSTDTQYF.